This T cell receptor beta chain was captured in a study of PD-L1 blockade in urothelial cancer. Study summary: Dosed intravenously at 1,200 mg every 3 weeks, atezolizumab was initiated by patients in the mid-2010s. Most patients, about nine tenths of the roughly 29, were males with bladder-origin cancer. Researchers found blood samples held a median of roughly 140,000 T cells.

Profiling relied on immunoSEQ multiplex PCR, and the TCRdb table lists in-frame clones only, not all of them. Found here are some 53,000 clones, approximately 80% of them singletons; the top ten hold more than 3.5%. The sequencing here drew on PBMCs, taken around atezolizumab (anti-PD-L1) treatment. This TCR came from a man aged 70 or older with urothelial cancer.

The chain's CDR3 is CASSFITGELFF. The CDR3 DNA follows: TGTGCCAGCAGCTTTATTACCGGGGAGCTGTTTTTT. The chain links TRBV7-9 to TRBJ2-2; D ambiguous. This CDR3 has 12 residues. The V end lost 3 bases, the J end lost 5 bases, and 4 bases lay between the germline ends. CDR1 is SEHNR, CDR2 FQNEAQ, per germline (reference sequence).